This T cell receptor beta chain was identified during a study of cytomegalovirus exposure and HLA in healthy donors. Study as a whole: The 95 to 150 validation repertoires were produced on the same platform as the roughly 720 repertoires of the first cohort. This was reported in a later analysis. Study findings and constraints: Accounts indicate the classifier identified cytomegalovirus status with strong specificity and sensitivity.

The germline V gene has CDR1 LGHNA and CDR2 YSLEER. The CDR3 contains 17 residues. Trimming removed 4 bases at V and 0 bases at J, with 16 bases between. Worth noting for this clone: Its cognate antigen is unknown.

TCRdb's table, derived via immunoSEQ multiplex PCR, lists solely in-frame clones and lacks some. The table has fewer than 250,000 clones, about 83% seen once. The origin of this receptor is a man aged 18 to 30 in good health and CMV-seronegative. Source material: PBMCs. The rearrangement uses TRBV4-3 and TRBJ1-3; TRBD1 is a possible D gene (6 bases). For the CDR3, the DNA is TGCGCCAGCAGCCCTTCCCGGGACAAATTCTCTGGAAACACCATATATTTT. Translation gives CASSPSRDKFSGNTIYF.